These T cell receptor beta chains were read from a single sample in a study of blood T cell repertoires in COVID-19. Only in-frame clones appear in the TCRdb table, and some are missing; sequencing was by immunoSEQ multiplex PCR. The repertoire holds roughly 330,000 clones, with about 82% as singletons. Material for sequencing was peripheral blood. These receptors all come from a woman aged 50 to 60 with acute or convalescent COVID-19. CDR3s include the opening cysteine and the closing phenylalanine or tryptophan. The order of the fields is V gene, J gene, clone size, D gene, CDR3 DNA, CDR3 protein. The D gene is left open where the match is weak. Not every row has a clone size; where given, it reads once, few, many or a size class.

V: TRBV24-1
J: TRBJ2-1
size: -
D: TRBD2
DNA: TGTGCCACCAGTCCACTGGCGGGAGTAGGCGATGAGCAGTTCTTC
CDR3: CATSPLAGVGDEQFF

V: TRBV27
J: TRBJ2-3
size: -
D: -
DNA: TGTGCCAGCAGTTGGATTGGTTCAAGAGCCGGGGATACGCAGTATTTT
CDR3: CASSWIGSRAGDTQYF

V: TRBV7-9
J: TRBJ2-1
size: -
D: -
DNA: TGTGCCAGCAGCTTAACATATCTCTCCTACAATGAGCAGTTCTTC
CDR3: CASSLTYLSYNEQFF

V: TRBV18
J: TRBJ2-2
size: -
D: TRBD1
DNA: TGTGCCAGCTCACCAGACAGGGGAGGAACCGGGGAGCTGTTTTTT
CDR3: CASSPDRGGTGELFF

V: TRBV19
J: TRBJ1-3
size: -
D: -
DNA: TGTGCCAGTAGTAACCGGGGAAACACCATATATTTT
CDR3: CASSNRGNTIYF

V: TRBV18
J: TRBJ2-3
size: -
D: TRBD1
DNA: TGTGCCAGCTCACCACCGGTGGACAGGGTAGAGGATACGCAGTATTTT
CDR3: CASSPPVDRVEDTQYF

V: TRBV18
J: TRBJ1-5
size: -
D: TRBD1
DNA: TGTGCCAGCTCACGTAAGGGACAGTTTAGCAATCAGCCCCAGCATTTT
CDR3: CASSRKGQFSNQPQHF

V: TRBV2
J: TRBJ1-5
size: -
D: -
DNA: TGTGCCAGCACTACAGGCTTCAATCAGCCCCAGCATTTT
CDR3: CASTTGFNQPQHF

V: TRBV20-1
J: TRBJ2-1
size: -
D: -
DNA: TGCAGTGCTAGTCGCGGCAACAATGAGCAGTTCTTC
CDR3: CSASRGNNEQFF

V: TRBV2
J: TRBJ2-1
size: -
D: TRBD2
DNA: TGTGCCAGCAGTGTAGCGGGGGGCTCCTACAATGAGCAGTTCTTC
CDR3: CASSVAGGSYNEQFF

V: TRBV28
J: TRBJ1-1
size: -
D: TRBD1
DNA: TGTGCCAGCAGTTTACGACGTCCCGGGACCCGGACAGGCACTGAAGCTTTCTTT
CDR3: CASSLRRPGTRTGTEAFF

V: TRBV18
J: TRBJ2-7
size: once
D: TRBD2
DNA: TGTGCCAGCTCACCTGGCGGGAGTGGCTACGAGCAGTACTTC
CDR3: CASSPGGSGYEQYF

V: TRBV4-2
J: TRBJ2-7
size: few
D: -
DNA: TGTGCCAGCAGCCAAGATCTGGCAGACTACGAGCAGTACTTC
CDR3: CASSQDLADYEQYF